This is a list of T cell receptor beta chains from one sample in a study of shared clonotypes between healthy human individuals. Data came from immunoSEQ multiplex PCR; TCRdb stores just in-frame clones and leaves some out. This table holds 470,000 or so clones, almost 80% found once. Sequenced input: PBMCs. The receptors were sampled from a woman between 40 and 50 years old in good health. Some clones in this sample may be carry-over from other donors' samples. The conserved cysteine and the conserved F or W are not part of the CDR3 here.

v_gene	CDR3aa
TRBV10-3	AISDVGYNEQF
TRBV19	ASRIPGQDLRLN
TRBV5-1	ASSLANEQF
TRBV6-1	ASSEGDRATEAF
TRBV5-5	ASSLVGNSNEKLF
TRBV7-6	ASSISGSYNEQF
TRBV5-4	ASRQGGGLGYT
TRBV7-3	ASSFTPTGSAGELF
TRBV14	ASSLFSGSRHEQY
TRBV7-6	ASSLGGGNGNTIY
TRBV7-3	ASSPPVGANVLT
TRBV18	ASSQNRGEDEQY
TRBV11-3	ASSFGHGYEQY
TRBV6-6	ASKVIAGELF
TRBV10-3	AISPGGGNEQF
TRBV19	ASSLQGMNTEAF
TRBV29-1	SVEGDYSYEQY
TRBV28	ASSLIGQSSTDTQY
TRBV30	AWKPDSHYEQY
TRBV9	ASSVHSGSHEQF
TRBV7-2	ASSLIYNEQF
TRBV7-9	ASTIRGQNTGELF
TRBV7-3	ASSLTGSGNTIY
TRBV5-1	ASSLDSLTDTQY
TRBV5-1	ASSLGQGFTDTQY
TRBV19	ASSISGDVGNTEAF